Following are 24 T cell receptor beta chains from one sample sequenced in a study of spatial heterogeneity in lung cancer. TCRdb recomputed calls from the 5' RACE reads with MiXCR, one row per CDR3 protein. The sample lists 35,000 to 55,000 distinct CDR3 sequences; about 11% were seen once. Time point described: blood at routine non-recurrence follow-up after resection. The input for sequencing was PBMCs, taken at follow-up. Receptors were obtained from a male donor with early-stage non-small cell lung cancer.

This chain uses TRBV4-1 with TRBJ1-1, with a possible D match to TRBD1 (6 bases). CDR3 length: 14 residues. The germline V gene encodes CDR1 MGHRA and CDR2 YSYEKL. The V end was cut by 1 base, the J end by 2 bases, with 8 bases between. The CDR3 region is CASSQVQGNTEAFF. CDR3 in DNA: TGCGCCAGCAGCCAAGTACAGGGTAACACTGAAGCTTTCTTT.

This clonotype was detected only a few times. The V call is TRBV11-2, the J call TRBJ2-7; 8 positions match TRBD1. The V gene end was trimmed by 4 bases and the J gene end by 3 bases; junction bases not matched to a gene: 2. Per the germline V gene, CDR1 is SGHAT and CDR2 is FQNNGV. The CDR3 loop spans 13 amino acids. The CDR3, as DNA: TGTGCCAGCAGCTGGACAGGGAGCTACGAGCAGTACTTC. Translated: CASSWTGSYEQYF. Filled out from reference TRBV11-2 and TRBJ2-7, the complete variable domain reads EAGVAQSPRYKIIEKRQSVAFWCNPISGHATLYWYQQILGQGPKLLIQFQNNGVVDDSQLPKDRFSAERLKGVDSTLKIQPAKLEDSAVYLCASSWTGSYEQYFGPGTRLTVT.

This clonotype was picked up many times. The rearrangement links TRBV12-3 or TRBV12-4 to TRBJ1-2, with 9 bases identical to TRBD1. The CDR3 is made up of 16 amino acids. Trimming took 6 bases from V and 7 from J; bases not matched to a gene: 15. The CDR3 here is CASSPTPGQGRSGYTF. The DNA for the CDR3 is TGTGCCAGCAGCCCAACCCCGGGACAGGGACGGAGTGGCTACACCTTC.

This chain connects TRBV28 to TRBJ2-3, with D perhaps matching TRBD1 or TRBD2 (7 bases each). Germline CDR1 and CDR2: MDHEN and SYDVKM. V lost 7 bases and J lost 0, with 11 bases in between. The CDR3 is 14 residues long. CDR3 nucleotide sequence: TGTGCCAGCACCAGGGGGGGGAGCACAGATACGCAGTATTTT. It yields the protein CASTRGGSTDTQYF. Filled out from reference TRBV28 and TRBJ2-3, the complete variable domain reads DVKVTQSSRYLVKRTGEKVFLECVQDMDHENMFWYRQDPGLGLRLIYFSYDVKMKEKGDIPEGYSVSREKKERFSLILESASTNQTSMYLCASTRGGSTDTQYFGPGTRLTVL.

The chain recombines TRBV7-2 with TRBJ1-5; TRBD1 might be the D (6 bases). V gave up 4 bases and J gave up 3 bases, with 13 bases separating them. This CDR3 has 15 amino acids. Germline V gene data show CDR1 as SGHTA and CDR2 as FQGNSA. CDR3 residues: CASSSGWTVNQPQHF. The CDR3 DNA sequence: TGTGCCAGCAGCTCGGGATGGACAGTCAATCAGCCCCAGCATTTT.

This clonotype was seen ten or more times. This rearrangement joins TRBV20-1 to TRBJ1-4; D call uncertain. The CDR3 totals 15 residues. Germline values: CDR1 DFQATT, CDR2 SNEGSKA (reference sequence). Trimming took off 0 bases at V and 8 bases at J, with 16 bases between the two ends. The CDR3 is CSARDRLLPGEKLFF. The CDR3 DNA reads TGCAGTGCTAGAGATCGCCTTCTCCCTGGGGAAAAACTGTTTTTT.

This clonotype was seen at least ten times. J is TRBJ2-5 and V is TRBV29-1, with TRBD1 identical over 8 bases. The CDR3 has 15 amino acids. The ends lost 3 bases at V and 5 bases at J; junction bases unmatched: 11. Germline values: CDR1 SQVTM, CDR2 ANQGSEA. CDR3 protein: CSVDPTQGAGETQYF. CDR3 DNA: TGCAGCGTTGACCCTACTCAGGGGGCCGGTGAGACCCAGTACTTC.

This clonotype has at least ten counts. This chain joins TRBV3-1 and TRBJ2-1, with 10 bases identical to TRBD2. Looked up from germline, CDR1 is LGHDT and CDR2 is YNNKEL (reference sequence). The CDR3 has 15 residues. V dropped 0 bases and J dropped 7; count of bases not matched to a gene: 3. In DNA form, the CDR3 reads TGTGCCAGCAGCCAAGATCCAGCGGGGGGGAATGAGCAGTTCTTC. Residues: CASSQDPAGGNEQFF.

This clonotype was recorded at least ten times. This chain connects TRBV7-3 to TRBJ1-6; D gene unclear. CDR1 is SGHTA and CDR2 is FQGTGA in the germline V gene. V was cut by 4 bases and J by 13 bases, with 11 bases left in between. CDR3 size: 12 residues. This CDR3 reads CASSYPGNPLHF. The CDR3 DNA is TGTGCCAGCAGCTACCCCGGGAATCCCCTCCACTTT.

This clonotype occurred many times. V usage is TRBV7-9 and J usage is TRBJ1-1; 10 positions agree with TRBD1. Trimming removed 5 bases from V and 11 bases from J; junction bases left unmatched: 5. The CDR3 consists of 12 residues. Germline CDR1 is SEHNR and CDR2 is FQNEAQ (reference sequence). CDR3 bases: TGTGCCAGCAGCGAGGGACAGGGGCTGGCTTTCTTT. As protein: CASSEGQGLAFF. Full variable domain (remainder filled in from reference TRBV7-9 and TRBJ1-1): DTGVSQNPRHKITKRGQNVTFRCDPISEHNRLYWYRQTLGQGPEFLTYFQNEAQLEKSRLLSDRFSAERPKGSFSTLEIQRTEQGDSAMYLCASSEGQGLAFFGQGTRLTVV.

A single count supports this clonotype. Here the CDR3 reads CASSDPVSSYEQYF. CDR3 bases: TGTGCCAGCAGTGATCCGGTCAGTTCCTACGAGCAGTACTTC. This chain joins TRBV25-1 and TRBJ2-7; D uncertain. V was trimmed by 3 bases and J by 1 base, leaving 10 bases between them. This CDR3 contains 14 residues. The germline gives CDR1 MGHDK, CDR2 SYGVNS.

The table lists this clonotype with a few counts. The chain carries TRBV28 and TRBJ1-5; no clear D gene. From germline, CDR1 is MDHEN and CDR2 SYDVKM. V was trimmed by 8 bases and J by 2 bases, leaving 10 bases between them. The CDR3 has 13 amino acids. The CDR3 region is CASGIEGNQPQHF. As DNA, the CDR3 is TGTGCCAGCGGGATAGAAGGCAATCAGCCCCAGCATTTT.

This clonotype was observed many times. V usage is TRBV7-8 and J usage is TRBJ2-7, with 9 bases aligning to TRBD1. Per germline, CDR1 SGHVS and CDR2 FQNEAQ. The CDR3 has 16 amino acids. The V segment lost 5 bases and the J segment 4 bases; nucleotides outside the gene matches: 12. The CDR3 protein is CASSSPRGQGGYEQYF. For the CDR3, the DNA is TGTGCCAGCAGCAGTCCCAGGGGACAGGGTGGATACGAGCAGTACTTC.

This clonotype came up a few times. V is TRBV7-3 and J is TRBJ2-1; D may be TRBD1 (5 bases). CDR1 SGHTA and CDR2 FQGTGA come from the germline V gene. The CDR3 is 14 amino acids. Trimming stripped 6 bases from V and 0 bases from J, with 9 bases between. In DNA, the CDR3 is TGTGCCAGCAGAGGGGCAGGCTCCTACAATGAGCAGTTCTTC. Its translation: CASRGAGSYNEQFF. The full variable domain, in which reference TRBV7-3 and TRBJ2-1 provide the parts outside the CDR3, is GAGVSQTPSNKVTEKGKYVELRCDPISGHTALYWYRQSLGQGPEFLIYFQGTGAADDSGLPNDRFFAVRPEGSVSTLKIQRTERGDSAVYLCASRGAGSYNEQFFGPGTRLTVL.

This clonotype was found a few times. The chain links TRBV12-3 or TRBV12-4 to TRBJ1-5, with TRBD1 identical over 8 bases. The CDR3 is 18 amino acids. V was pared by 8 bases and J by 0 bases, with 15 bases of the junction left unmatched. This chain's CDR3 is CASFLSQGAAYSNQPQHF. The CDR3 DNA reads as TGTGCCAGCTTCCTGAGCCAGGGGGCCGCCTATAGCAATCAGCCCCAGCATTTT.

This clonotype was found many times. The chain uses TRBV7-6 and TRBJ1-1; 9 bases are a match to TRBD1. CDR1 is SGHVS, CDR2 FNYEAQ, per germline. This CDR3 is 12 amino acids long. Germline trimming cut 5 bases from V and 10 bases from J; bases unmatched to any gene: 5. CDR3 sequence (DNA): TGTGCCAGCAGCCAAGGACAGGGGCGAGCTTTCTTT. It is translated as CASSQGQGRAFF.

This clonotype has at least ten counts. CDR3 region: CASSPPGQGDTEAFF. The CDR3 DNA reads TGTGCCAGCAGTCCACCGGGACAGGGGGACACTGAAGCTTTCTTT. V and J are TRBV28 and TRBJ1-1, with 11 bases fitting TRBD1. The CDR3 runs 15 residues. J gave up 3 bases and V 5 bases, and 5 bases lay outside the gene matches. Germline values: CDR1 MDHEN, CDR2 SYDVKM.

The genes are TRBV7-9 and TRBJ1-1; D gene ambiguous. Trimming cost V 5 bases and J 3 bases, with 19 bases left between them. Per the germline V gene, CDR1 is SEHNR and CDR2 is FQNEAQ (reference sequence). The CDR3 is 16 amino acids. CDR3 nucleotide sequence: TGTGCCAGCAGCCCAAAAGACCTAACGAGGGACACTGAAGCTTTCTTT. Amino acid sequence: CASSPKDLTRDTEAFF.

The table lists this clonotype with a few counts. The rearrangement joins TRBV21-1 to TRBJ1-6. TRBV21-1 is tagged as a pseudogene. The CDR3 has 15 amino acids. CDR3 bases: TGTGCCAGCAGCAAAGTGTCAGAACCTAATTCACCCCTCCACTTT. Its protein is CASSKVSEPNSPLHF.

The chain recombines TRBV5-4 with TRBJ1-2; D ambiguous. Germline loops: CDR1 SGHNT, CDR2 YYREEE (reference sequence). V lost 0 bases, J lost 8 bases, and 11 bases lay in between. The CDR3 runs 13 residues. Written as DNA, the CDR3 is TGTGCCAGCAGCTTGGGCACCCGACAAGGCTACACCTTC. Translation gives CASSLGTRQGYTF.

In its sample, this clonotype was seen once. The chain is built from TRBV12-3 or TRBV12-4 and TRBJ1-5, with 7 bases identical to TRBD1. The V gene end was trimmed by 6 bases and the J gene end by 9 bases; junction bases not matched to a gene: 8. The CDR3 sequence is 13 residues long. The CDR3 DNA reads as TGTGCCAGCAGCCGTACAGGGGTGGGGCCCCAGCATTTT. Its protein is CASSRTGVGPQHF.

This clonotype was observed many times. This chain joins TRBV10-3 and TRBJ1-5; no clear D gene. Germline V CDR1 and CDR2: ENHRY, SYGVKD. Trimming pared 4 bases from V and 2 bases from J, leaving 9 bases between. The CDR3 extends over 14 amino acids. CDR3: CAISAAGGNQPQHF. In nucleotides, the CDR3 is TGTGCCATCAGTGCCGCGGGAGGCAATCAGCCCCAGCATTTT.

This clonotype was detected many times. The chain joins TRBV7-6 to TRBJ2-3; 8 bases align to TRBD1. CDR1 SGHVS and CDR2 FNYEAQ come from the germline V gene. Trimming took 5 bases from V and 2 from J; bases not matched to a gene: 6. The CDR3 is 15 amino acids. The CDR3 DNA follows: TGTGCCAGCAGCCCTGGACAGGGAGCCACAGATACGCAGTATTTT. It specifies CASSPGQGATDTQYF.

This clonotype was recorded many times. V and J are TRBV5-4 and TRBJ2-2; 7 bases agree with TRBD2. This CDR3 has 15 amino acids. J lost 6 bases, V lost 4 bases, and 9 bases had no gene match. Germline V CDR1 and CDR2: SGHNT, YYREEE (reference sequence). The CDR3 region is CASSLRLAEAGELFF. For the CDR3, the DNA is TGTGCCAGCAGCCTGAGACTAGCTGAGGCCGGGGAGCTGTTTTTT.